This TCR beta chain comes out of a study of blood T cell repertoires in COVID-19. Germline V gene lookup returns CDR1 MNHNS and CDR2 SASEGT. The CDR3 length is 17 residues. The V end lost 2 bases, the J end lost 4 bases, and 21 bases lay between the germline ends. Clones were read by immunoSEQ multiplex PCR, and TCRdb kept only the in-frame ones, dropping some. The sample yields approximately 200,000 clones, 80% to 90% seen once. The chain recombines TRBV6-1 with TRBJ2-7; D is possibly TRBD1 (5 bases). Sequences were obtained from PBMCs or T cells enriched from blood (not recorded which). The sequence came from a middle-aged man who had recovered from COVID-19. The CDR3 is CASSENSLKGPWYEQYF. The CDR3 nucleotides are TGTGCCAGCAGTGAAAACTCTCTTAAGGGGCCTTGGTACGAGCAGTACTTC.